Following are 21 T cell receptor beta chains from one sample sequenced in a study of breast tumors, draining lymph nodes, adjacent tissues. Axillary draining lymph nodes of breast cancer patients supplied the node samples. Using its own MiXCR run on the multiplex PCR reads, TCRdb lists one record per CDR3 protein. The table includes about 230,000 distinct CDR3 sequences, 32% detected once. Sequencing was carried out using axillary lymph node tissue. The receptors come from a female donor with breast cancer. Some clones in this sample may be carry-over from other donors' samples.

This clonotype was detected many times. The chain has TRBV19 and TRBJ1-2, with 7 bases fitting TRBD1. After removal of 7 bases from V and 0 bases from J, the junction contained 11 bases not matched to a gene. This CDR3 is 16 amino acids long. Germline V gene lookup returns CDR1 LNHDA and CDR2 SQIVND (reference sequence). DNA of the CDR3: TGTGCCAGTACCACAACCCTTGGGACAGCTAACTATGGCTACACCTTC. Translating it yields CASTTTLGTANYGYTF.

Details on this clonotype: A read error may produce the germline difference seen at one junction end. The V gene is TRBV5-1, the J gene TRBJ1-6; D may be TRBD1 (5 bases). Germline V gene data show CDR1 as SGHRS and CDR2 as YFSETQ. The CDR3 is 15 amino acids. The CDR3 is CASSFQSGRGSPLHF. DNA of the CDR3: TGTGCCAGCAGCTTTCAAAGCGGGAGGGGTTCACCCCTCCACTTT.

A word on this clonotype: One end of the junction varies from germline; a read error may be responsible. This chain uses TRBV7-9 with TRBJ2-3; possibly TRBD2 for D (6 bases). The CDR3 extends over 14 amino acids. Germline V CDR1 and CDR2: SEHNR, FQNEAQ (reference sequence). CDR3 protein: CASSSRDSTDTQYF. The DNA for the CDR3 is TGCGCCAGCAGCAGCCGGGACTCCACAGATACGCAGTATTTT.

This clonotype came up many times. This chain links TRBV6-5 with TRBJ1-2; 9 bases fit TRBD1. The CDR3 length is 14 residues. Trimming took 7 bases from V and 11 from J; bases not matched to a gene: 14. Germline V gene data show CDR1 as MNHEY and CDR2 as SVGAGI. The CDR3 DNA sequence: TGTGCCAGCACCCTACCGGGACAGGGAGTAGGGTACACCTTC. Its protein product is CASTLPGQGVGYTF.

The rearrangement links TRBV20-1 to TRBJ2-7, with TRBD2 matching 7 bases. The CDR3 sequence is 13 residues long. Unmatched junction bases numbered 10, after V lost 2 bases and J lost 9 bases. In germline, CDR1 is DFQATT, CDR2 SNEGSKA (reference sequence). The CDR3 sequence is CSARSGLVGAQYF. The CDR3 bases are TGCAGTGCTAGAAGTGGACTAGTGGGCGCGCAGTACTTC.

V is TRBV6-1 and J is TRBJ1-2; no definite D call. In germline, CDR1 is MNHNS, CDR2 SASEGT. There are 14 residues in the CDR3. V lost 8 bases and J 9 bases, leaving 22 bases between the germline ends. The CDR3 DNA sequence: TGTGCCAGCTCTCCGGTGGGGTCACCGGCCCGCTACACCTTC. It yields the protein CASSPVGSPARYTF.

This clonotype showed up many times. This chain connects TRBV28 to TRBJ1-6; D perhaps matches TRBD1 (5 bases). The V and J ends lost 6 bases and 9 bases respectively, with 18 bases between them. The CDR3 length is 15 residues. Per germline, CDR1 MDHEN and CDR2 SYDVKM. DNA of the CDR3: TGTGCCAGCAGGATGGGAGGGGCTTCAATTTCACCCCTCCACTTT. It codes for CASRMGGASISPLHF.

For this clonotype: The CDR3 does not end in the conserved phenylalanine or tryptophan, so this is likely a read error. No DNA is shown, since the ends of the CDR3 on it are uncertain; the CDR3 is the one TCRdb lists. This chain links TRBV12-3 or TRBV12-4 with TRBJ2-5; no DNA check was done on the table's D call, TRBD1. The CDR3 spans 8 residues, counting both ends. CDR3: CASSFLTR.

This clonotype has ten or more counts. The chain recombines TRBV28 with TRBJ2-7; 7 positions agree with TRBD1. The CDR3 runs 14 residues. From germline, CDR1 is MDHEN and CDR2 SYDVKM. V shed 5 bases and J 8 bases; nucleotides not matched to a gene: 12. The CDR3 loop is CASSLPGQASKQYF. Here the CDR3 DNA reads TGTGCCAGCAGTCTTCCCGGACAGGCTAGCAAGCAGTACTTC.

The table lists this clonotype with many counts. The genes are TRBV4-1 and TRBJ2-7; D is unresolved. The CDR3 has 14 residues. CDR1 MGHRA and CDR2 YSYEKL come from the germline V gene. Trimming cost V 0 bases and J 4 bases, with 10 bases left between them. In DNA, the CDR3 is TGCGCCAGCAGCCAAGATGGTCGGAATTACGAGCAGTACTTC. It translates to CASSQDGRNYEQYF.

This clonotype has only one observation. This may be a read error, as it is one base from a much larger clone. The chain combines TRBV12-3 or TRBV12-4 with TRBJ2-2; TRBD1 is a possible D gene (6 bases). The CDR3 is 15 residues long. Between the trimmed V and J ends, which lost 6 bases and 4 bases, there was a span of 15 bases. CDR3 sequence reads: CASSSGQGITGELFF. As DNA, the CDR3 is TGTGCCAGCAGCTCGGGGCAGGGGATCACCGGGGAGCTGTTTTTT.

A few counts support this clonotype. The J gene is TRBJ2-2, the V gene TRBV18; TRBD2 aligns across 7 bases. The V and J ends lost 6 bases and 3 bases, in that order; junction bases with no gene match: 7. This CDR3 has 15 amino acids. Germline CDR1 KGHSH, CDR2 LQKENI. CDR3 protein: CASSWTSLHTGELFF. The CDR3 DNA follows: TGTGCCAGCTCCTGGACTAGTTTACACACCGGGGAGCTGTTTTTT.

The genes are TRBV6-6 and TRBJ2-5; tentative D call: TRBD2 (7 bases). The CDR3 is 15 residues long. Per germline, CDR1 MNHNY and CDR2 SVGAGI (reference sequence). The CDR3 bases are TGTGTCTGCAGTTACGCCGGGGGGCGTCAAGAGACCCAGTACTTC. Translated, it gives CVCSYAGGRQETQYF.

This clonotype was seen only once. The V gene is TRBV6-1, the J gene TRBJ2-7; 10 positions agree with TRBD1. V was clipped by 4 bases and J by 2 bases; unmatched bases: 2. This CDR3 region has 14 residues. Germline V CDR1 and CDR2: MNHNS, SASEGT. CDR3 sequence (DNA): TGTGCCAGCAGTGGGGGACAGGGGACCTACGAGCAGTACTTC. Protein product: CASSGGQGTYEQYF.

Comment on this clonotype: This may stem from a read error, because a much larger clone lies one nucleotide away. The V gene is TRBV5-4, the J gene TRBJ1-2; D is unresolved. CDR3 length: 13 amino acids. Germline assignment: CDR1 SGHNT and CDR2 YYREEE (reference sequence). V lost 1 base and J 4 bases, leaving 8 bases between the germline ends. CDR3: CASSLTRAYGYTF. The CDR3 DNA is TGTGCCAGCAGCTTGACGAGGGCCTATGGCTACACCTTC.

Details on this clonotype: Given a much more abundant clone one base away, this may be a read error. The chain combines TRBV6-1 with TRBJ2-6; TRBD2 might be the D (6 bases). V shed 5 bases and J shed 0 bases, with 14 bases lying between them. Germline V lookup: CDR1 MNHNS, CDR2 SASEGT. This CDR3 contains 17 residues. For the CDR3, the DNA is TGTGCCAGCAGTCAAAGGGGAGGACTCTCTGGGGCCAACGTCCTGACTTTC. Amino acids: CASSQRGGLSGANVLTF.

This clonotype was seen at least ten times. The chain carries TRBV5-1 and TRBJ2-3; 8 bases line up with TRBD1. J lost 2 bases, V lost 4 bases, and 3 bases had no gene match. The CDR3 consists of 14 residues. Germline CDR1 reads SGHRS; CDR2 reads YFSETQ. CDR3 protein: CASSPDRVTDTQYF. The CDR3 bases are TGCGCCAGCAGCCCGGACAGGGTCACAGATACGCAGTATTTT.

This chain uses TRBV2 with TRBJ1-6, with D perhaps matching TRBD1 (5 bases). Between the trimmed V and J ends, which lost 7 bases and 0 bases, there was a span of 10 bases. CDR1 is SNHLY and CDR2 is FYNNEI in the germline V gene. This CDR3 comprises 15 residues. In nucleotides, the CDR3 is TGTGCCAGCATGGGGGAGAGCTCCTATAATTCACCCCTCCACTTT. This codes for CASMGESSYNSPLHF.

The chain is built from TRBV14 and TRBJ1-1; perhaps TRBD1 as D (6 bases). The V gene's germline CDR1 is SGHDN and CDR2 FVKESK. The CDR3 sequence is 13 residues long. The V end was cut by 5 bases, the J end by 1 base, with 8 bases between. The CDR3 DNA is TGTGCCAGCAGCATAGGGGGGAACACTGAAGCTTTCTTT. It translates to CASSIGGNTEAFF. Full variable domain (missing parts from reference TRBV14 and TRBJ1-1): EAGVTQFPSHSVIEKGQTVTLRCDPISGHDNLYWYRRVMGKEIKFLLHFVKESKQDESGMPNNRFLAERTGGTYSTLKVQPAELEDSGVYFCASSIGGNTEAFFGQGTRLTVV.

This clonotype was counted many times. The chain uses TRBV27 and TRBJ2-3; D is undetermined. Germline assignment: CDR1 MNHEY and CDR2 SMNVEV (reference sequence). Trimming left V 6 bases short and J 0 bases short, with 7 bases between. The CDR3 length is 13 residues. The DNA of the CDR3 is TGTGCCAGCAGATTCGCGAGCACAGATACGCAGTATTTT. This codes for CASRFASTDTQYF.

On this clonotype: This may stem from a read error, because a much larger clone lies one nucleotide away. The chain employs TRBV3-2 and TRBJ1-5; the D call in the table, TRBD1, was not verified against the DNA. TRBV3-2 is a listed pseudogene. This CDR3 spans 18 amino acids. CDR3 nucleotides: TGTGCCAGCAGCCAAGAAGGGACAGGGGTACGAAGCGATCAGCCCCAGCATTTT. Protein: CASSQEGTGVRSDQPQHF.